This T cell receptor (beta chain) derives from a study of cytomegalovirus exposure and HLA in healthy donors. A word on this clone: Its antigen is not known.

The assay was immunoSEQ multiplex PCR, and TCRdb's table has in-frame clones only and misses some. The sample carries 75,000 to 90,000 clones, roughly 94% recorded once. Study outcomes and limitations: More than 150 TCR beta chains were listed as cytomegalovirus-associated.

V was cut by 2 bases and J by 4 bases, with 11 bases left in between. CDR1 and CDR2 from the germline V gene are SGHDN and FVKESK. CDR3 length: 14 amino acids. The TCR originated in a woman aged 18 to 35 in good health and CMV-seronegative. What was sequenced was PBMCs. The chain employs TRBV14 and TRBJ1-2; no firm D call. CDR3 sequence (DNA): TGTGCCAGCAGCCAATACACAACGTTCTATGGCTACACCTTC. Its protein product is CASSQYTTFYGYTF.